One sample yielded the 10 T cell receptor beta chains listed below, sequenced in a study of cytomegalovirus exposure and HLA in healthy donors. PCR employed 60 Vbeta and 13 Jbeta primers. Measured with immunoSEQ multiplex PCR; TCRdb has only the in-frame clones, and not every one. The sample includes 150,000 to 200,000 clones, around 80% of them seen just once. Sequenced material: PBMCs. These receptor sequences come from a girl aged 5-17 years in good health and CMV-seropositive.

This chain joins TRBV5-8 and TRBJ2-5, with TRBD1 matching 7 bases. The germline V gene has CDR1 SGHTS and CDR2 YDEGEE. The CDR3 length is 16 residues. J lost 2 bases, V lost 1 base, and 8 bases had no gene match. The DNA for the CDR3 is TGTGCCAGCAGCTTGTCCGGGACAGTCAGGCAAGAGACCCAGTACTTC. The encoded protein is CASSLSGTVRQETQYF. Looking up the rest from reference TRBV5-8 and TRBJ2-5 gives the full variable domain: EAGVTQSPTHLIKTRGQQATLRCSPISGHTSVYWYQQALGLGLQFLLWYDEGEERNRGNFPPRFSGRQFPNYSSELNVNALELEDSALYLCASSLSGTVRQETQYFGPGTRLLVL.

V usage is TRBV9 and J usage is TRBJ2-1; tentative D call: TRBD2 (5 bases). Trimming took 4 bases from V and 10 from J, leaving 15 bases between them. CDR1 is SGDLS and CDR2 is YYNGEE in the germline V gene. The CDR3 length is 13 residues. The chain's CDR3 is CASSPPGLREQFF. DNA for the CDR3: TGTGCCAGCAGCCCCCCGGGGTTGCGGGAGCAGTTCTTC. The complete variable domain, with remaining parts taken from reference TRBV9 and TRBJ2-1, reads DSGVTQTPKHLITATGQRVTLRCSPRSGDLSVYWYQQSLDQGLQFLIQYYNGEERAKGNILERFSAQQFPDLHSELNLSSLELGDSALYFCASSPPGLREQFFGPGTRLTVL.

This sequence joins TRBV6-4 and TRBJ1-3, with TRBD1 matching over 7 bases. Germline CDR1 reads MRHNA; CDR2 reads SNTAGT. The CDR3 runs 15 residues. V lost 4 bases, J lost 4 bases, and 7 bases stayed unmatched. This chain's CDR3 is CASSAQGGEGNTIYF. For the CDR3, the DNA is TGTGCCAGCAGTGCGCAGGGGGGAGAAGGAAACACCATATATTTT.

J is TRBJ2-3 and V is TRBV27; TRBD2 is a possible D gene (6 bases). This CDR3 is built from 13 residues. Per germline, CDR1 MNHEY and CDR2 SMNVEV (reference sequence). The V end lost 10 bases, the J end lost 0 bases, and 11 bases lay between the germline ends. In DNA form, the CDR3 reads TGTGCCACTAGCGTACTTAGCACAGATACGCAGTATTTT. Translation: CATSVLSTDTQYF.

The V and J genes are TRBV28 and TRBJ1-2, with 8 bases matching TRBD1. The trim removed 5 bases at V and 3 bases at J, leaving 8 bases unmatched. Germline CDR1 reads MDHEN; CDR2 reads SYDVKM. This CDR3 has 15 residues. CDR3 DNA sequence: TGTGCCAGCAGTAGCAGGACAGGGTGGGACTATGGCTACACCTTC. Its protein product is CASSSRTGWDYGYTF.

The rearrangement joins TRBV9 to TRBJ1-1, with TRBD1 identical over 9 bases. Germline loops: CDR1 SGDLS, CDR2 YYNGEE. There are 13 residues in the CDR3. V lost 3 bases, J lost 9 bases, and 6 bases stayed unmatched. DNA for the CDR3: TGTGCCAGCAGCGAGGTGACAGGGGGAAAAGCTTTCTTT. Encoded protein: CASSEVTGGKAFF. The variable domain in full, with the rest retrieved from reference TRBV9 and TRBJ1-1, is DSGVTQTPKHLITATGQRVTLRCSPRSGDLSVYWYQQSLDQGLQFLIQYYNGEERAKGNILERFSAQQFPDLHSELNLSSLELGDSALYFCASSEVTGGKAFFGQGTRLTVV.

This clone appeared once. CDR3: CASSLEPSGLPDTQYF. The CDR3 nucleotides read TGTGCCAGCAGCTTAGAACCTAGCGGTCTACCAGATACGCAGTATTTT. The chain is built from TRBV7-6 and TRBJ2-3; 7 bases are shared with TRBD2. Germline V gives CDR1 SGHVS, CDR2 FNYEAQ. This CDR3 contains 16 residues. V dropped 1 base and J dropped 4; count of bases not matched to a gene: 8.

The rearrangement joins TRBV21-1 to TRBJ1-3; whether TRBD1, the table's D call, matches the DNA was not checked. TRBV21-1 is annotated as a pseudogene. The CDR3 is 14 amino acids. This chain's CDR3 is CASSKVAGCITIYF. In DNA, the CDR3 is TGTGCCAGCAGCAAAGTGGCAGGGTGCATCACCATATATTTT.

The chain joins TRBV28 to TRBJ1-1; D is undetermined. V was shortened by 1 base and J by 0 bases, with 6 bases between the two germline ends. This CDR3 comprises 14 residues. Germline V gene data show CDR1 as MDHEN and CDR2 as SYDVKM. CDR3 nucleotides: TGTGCCAGCAGTTTATCCCCCTTGAACACTGAAGCTTTCTTT. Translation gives CASSLSPLNTEAFF.

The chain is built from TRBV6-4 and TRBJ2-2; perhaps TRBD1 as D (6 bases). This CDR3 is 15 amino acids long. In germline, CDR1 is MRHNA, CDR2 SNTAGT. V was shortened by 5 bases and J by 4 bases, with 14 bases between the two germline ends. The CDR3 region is CASSKDRSGTGELFF. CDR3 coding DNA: TGTGCCAGCAGTAAGGACAGATCCGGCACCGGGGAGCTGTTTTTT.